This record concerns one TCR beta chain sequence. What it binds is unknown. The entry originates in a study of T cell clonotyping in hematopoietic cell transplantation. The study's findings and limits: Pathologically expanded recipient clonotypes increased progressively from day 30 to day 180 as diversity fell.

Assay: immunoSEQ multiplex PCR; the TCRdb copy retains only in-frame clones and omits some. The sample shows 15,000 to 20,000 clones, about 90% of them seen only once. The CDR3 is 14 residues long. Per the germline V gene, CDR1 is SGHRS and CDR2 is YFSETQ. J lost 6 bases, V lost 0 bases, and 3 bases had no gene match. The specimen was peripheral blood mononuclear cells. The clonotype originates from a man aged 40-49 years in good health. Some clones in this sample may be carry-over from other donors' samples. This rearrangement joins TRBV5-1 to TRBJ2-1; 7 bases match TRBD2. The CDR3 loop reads CASSLEQRGNEQFF. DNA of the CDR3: TGCGCCAGCAGCTTGGAACAGCGGGGCAATGAGCAGTTCTTC.